The present entry profiles one TCR beta chain with its context. Antigen specificity is unknown. The entry originates in a study of T cells in tumors after PD-1 blockade. About the research overall: No patient had prior checkpoint blockade, systemic immunosuppression, or radiotherapy within 4 weeks. Each patient got pembrolizumab 200 mg every 3 weeks or cemiplimab 350 mg every 2 weeks. Some patients also took daily vismodegib 150 mg during anti-PD-1 treatment. Points from the study as a whole: Around 37% of tumor TCR clonotypes were also found in blood.

TCRdb's table, derived via immunoSEQ multiplex PCR, lists solely in-frame clones and lacks some. The data contain 50,000 to 75,000 clones, around two thirds of them singletons. This material consisted of PBMCs, taken after anti-PD-1 treatment. The sequence derives from a human donor with basal cell carcinoma.

The CDR3: CASRSGGYEKLFF. The CDR3 DNA reads as TGCGCCTCCCGATCGGGGGGTTACGAAAAACTGTTTTTT. The chain couples TRBV5-1 to TRBJ1-4, with a tentative D call TRBD1 (5 bases). This CDR3 region has 13 residues. Trimming left V 10 bases short and J 8 bases short, with 18 bases between. Germline values: CDR1 SGHRS, CDR2 YFSETQ.